The clone carrying this T cell receptor (beta chain) was seen more than once but under ten times. No antigen is known for it. The data stem from a study of vaccination effects on CD4 cells after COVID-19. The overall study: Each participant was administered two doses of either the BNT162b2 or the mRNA-1273 vaccine.

Study-wide results and caveats: There were few convalescent patients in the study and no early post-infection timepoints. Marked clonal contraction was seen in infection- and vaccine-induced clones late after vaccination.

The method was immunoSEQ multiplex PCR; TCRdb's version includes in-frame clones alone and lacks a portion of them. The profile shows about 73,000 clones, about 78% of them singletons. This CDR3 region has 15 residues. V lost 2 bases and J 9 bases, leaving 14 bases between the germline ends. The germline gives CDR1 SNHLY, CDR2 FYNNEI. Before any sequencing was done, the ViraFEST assay used viral peptide pools to expand antigen-specific CD4+ T cells. Following 10 days of culture, CD4+ T cells were isolated. Vaccine recipients, nucleocapsid antibody negative, had no prior SARS-CoV-2 infection. Approximately 2 million PBMC were placed in each well, which was supplemented with approximately 9.2 IU/ml IL-2 and about 10 ug/ml peptides.

The gene calls are TRBV2 and TRBJ1-6; D gene ambiguous. This sequence originates from a human donor who received a COVID-19 vaccine. Here the sequenced sample was CD4+ T cells from PBMCs cultured with SARS-CoV-2 spike peptides, taken before COVID-19 vaccination. CDR3 amino acids: CASSERLSLGSPLHF. The CDR3 bases are TGTGCCAGCAGTGAACGACTTTCCCTTGGTTCACCCCTCCACTTT.